This is a list of T cell receptor beta chains from one sample in a study of T cells in Graves' hyperthyroidism and ophthalmopathy. TCRdb fed the multiplex PCR reads into MiXCR, producing one record per CDR3 protein. The table includes about 340,000 distinct CDR3 sequences, about 20% detected once. The sequenced material came from blood. The source is a woman between 45 and 65 years old with Graves' hyperthyroidism. Each CDR3 is given with its conserved first and last residue. Each record gives: D gene, V gene, clone size, J gene, CDR3 protein, CDR3 DNA. D genes are given only for firm matches. Part of the rows lack a size; the others show once, few, many or a class for expanded clones.

d_call: .; v_call: TRBV9; clone_size: few; j_call: TRBJ2-1; cdr3_aa: CASSVADNSYNEQFF; cdr3_nt: TGTGCCAGCAGCGTGGCGGACAACTCCTACAATGAGCAGTTCTTC
d_call: .; v_call: TRBV18; clone_size: many; j_call: TRBJ2-5; cdr3_aa: CASSPNERGGETQYF; cdr3_nt: TGTGCCAGCTCACCAAACGAACGGGGCGGGGAGACCCAGTACTTC
d_call: .; v_call: TRBV13; clone_size: many; j_call: TRBJ1-1; cdr3_aa: CASSPRGRGGTEAFF; cdr3_nt: TGTGCCAGCAGCCCCCGGGGTAGGGGGGGCACTGAAGCTTTCTTT
d_call: .; v_call: TRBV14; clone_size: few; j_call: TRBJ2-4; cdr3_aa: CASRERWGNIQYF; cdr3_nt: TGTGCCAGCCGTGAAAGATGGGGGAACATTCAGTACTTC
d_call: .; v_call: TRBV2; clone_size: many; j_call: TRBJ2-5; cdr3_aa: CANTGPRTQYF; cdr3_nt: TGTGCCAACACGGGACCCCGCACCCAGTACTTC
d_call: TRBD1; v_call: TRBV28; clone_size: many; j_call: TRBJ2-7; cdr3_aa: CASSWDRGYEQYF; cdr3_nt: TGTGCCAGCAGTTGGGACAGGGGCTACGAGCAGTACTTC
d_call: .; v_call: TRBV5-1; clone_size: once; j_call: TRBJ2-7; cdr3_aa: CASSLFSGYTYEQYF; cdr3_nt: TGCGCCAGCAGCTTGTTCTCAGGGTATACCTACGAGCAGTACTTC
d_call: .; v_call: TRBV6-9; clone_size: few; j_call: TRBJ2-1; cdr3_aa: CASSNVPGEVEQFF; cdr3_nt: TGTGCCAGCAGTAATGTACCCGGGGAGGTTGAGCAGTTCTTC
d_call: TRBD2; v_call: TRBV20-1; clone_size: .; j_call: TRBJ2-3; cdr3_aa: CSARRISGGADTQYF; cdr3_nt: TGCAGTGCTAGACGTATTAGTGGGGGGGCAGATACGCAGTATTTT
d_call: .; v_call: TRBV3-1; clone_size: few; j_call: TRBJ1-2; cdr3_aa: CASSQGSGANGYTF; cdr3_nt: TGTGCCAGCAGCCAAGGCTCAGGGGCGAATGGCTACACCTTC
d_call: .; v_call: TRBV20-1; clone_size: many; j_call: TRBJ2-5; cdr3_aa: CSAREGRAAMMETQYF; cdr3_nt: TGCAGTGCTAGAGAAGGACGGGCCGCAATGATGGAGACCCAGTACTTC
d_call: TRBD1; v_call: TRBV7-2; clone_size: few; j_call: TRBJ1-2; cdr3_aa: CASAQGGAYGYTF; cdr3_nt: TGTGCCAGCGCCCAGGGGGGGGCCTATGGCTACACCTTC
d_call: TRBD1; v_call: TRBV10-3; clone_size: .; j_call: TRBJ1-1; cdr3_aa: CAISESAGGNTEAFF; cdr3_nt: TGTGCCATCAGTGAGTCGGCAGGGGGGAACACTGAAGCTTTCTTT
d_call: .; v_call: TRBV20-1; clone_size: many; j_call: TRBJ1-6; cdr3_aa: CSARVQSSSYNSPLHF; cdr3_nt: TGCAGTGCTAGAGTACAGTCTAGCTCCTATAATTCACCCCTCCACTTT
d_call: .; v_call: TRBV7-2; clone_size: few; j_call: TRBJ2-7; cdr3_aa: CASSLGPGPYEQYF; cdr3_nt: TGTGCCAGCAGCTTAGGCCCAGGGCCCTACGAGCAGTACTTC
d_call: .; v_call: TRBV10-2; clone_size: .; j_call: TRBJ2-5; cdr3_aa: CASSEGGYQETQYF; cdr3_nt: TGCGCCAGCAGCGAGGGAGGCTACCAAGAGACCCAGTACTTC
d_call: TRBD2; v_call: TRBV5-6; clone_size: few; j_call: TRBJ2-1; cdr3_aa: CASNVLERGLDEQFF; cdr3_nt: TGTGCCAGCAACGTTTTGGAGCGGGGACTCGATGAGCAGTTCTTC
d_call: TRBD1; v_call: TRBV7-3; clone_size: few; j_call: TRBJ2-3; cdr3_aa: CASSLTRDRSAQYF; cdr3_nt: TGTGCCAGCAGCTTGACCCGGGACAGAAGTGCGCAGTATTTT
d_call: TRBD1; v_call: TRBV19; clone_size: .; j_call: TRBJ1-1; cdr3_aa: CASSIPGQLNTEAFF; cdr3_nt: TGTGCCAGTAGTATACCGGGACAGCTGAACACTGAAGCTTTCTTT
d_call: .; v_call: TRBV6-2/TRBV6-3; clone_size: .; j_call: TRBJ2-1; cdr3_aa: CASSGRDEQFF; cdr3_nt: TGTGCCAGTTCGGGACGGGATGAGCAGTTCTTC
d_call: .; v_call: TRBV7-9; clone_size: few; j_call: TRBJ1-5; cdr3_aa: CASSLMGEVANQPQHF; cdr3_nt: TGTGCCAGCAGCTTAATGGGGGAGGTTGCCAATCAGCCCCAGCATTTT
d_call: .; v_call: TRBV6-1; clone_size: .; j_call: TRBJ1-2; cdr3_aa: CASSVDSDYYGYTF; cdr3_nt: TGTGCCAGCAGTGTAGACAGTGATTACTATGGCTACACCTTC
d_call: .; v_call: TRBV5-1; clone_size: few; j_call: TRBJ2-1; cdr3_aa: CASSSEGQTYNEQFF; cdr3_nt: TGCGCCAGCAGCTCGGAGGGACAGACCTACAATGAGCAGTTCTTC
d_call: .; v_call: TRBV6-1; clone_size: .; j_call: TRBJ2-1; cdr3_aa: CASTNMGLQPNEQFF; cdr3_nt: TGTGCCAGCACCAATATGGGACTCCAACCCAATGAGCAGTTCTTC
d_call: TRBD2; v_call: TRBV7-2; clone_size: .; j_call: TRBJ2-3; cdr3_aa: CASSPLGSHGTSGGGFPDTQYF; cdr3_nt: TGTGCCAGCAGCCCACTAGGAAGTCACGGGACTAGCGGGGGGGGGTTCCCAGATACGCAGTATTTT
d_call: .; v_call: TRBV7-2; clone_size: many; j_call: TRBJ1-1; cdr3_aa: CASSLSQGYTEAFF; cdr3_nt: TGTGCCAGCAGCTTAAGCCAGGGGTACACTGAAGCTTTCTTT
d_call: .; v_call: TRBV28; clone_size: many; j_call: TRBJ1-1; cdr3_aa: CASSSWFTEAFF; cdr3_nt: TGTGCCAGCAGTTCGTGGTTCACTGAAGCTTTCTTT